These 17 T cell receptor beta chains were all obtained from the same sample, sequenced in a study of T cells in Graves' hyperthyroidism and ophthalmopathy. TCR beta CDR3 regions were amplified from RNA. A first-round RT-PCR of the TCR CDR3 used the HTBI primer set. TCRdb fed the multiplex PCR reads into MiXCR, producing one record per CDR3 protein. The table records approximately 200,000 distinct CDR3 sequences, about a sixth of them present only once. Sequencing input: blood. The receptors derive from a man between 35 and 55 years old with Graves' hyperthyroidism.

The chain recombines TRBV7-8 with TRBJ2-5; perhaps TRBD1 as D (5 bases). This CDR3 spans 14 amino acids. The ends were cut back, 4 bases at V and 1 base at J, with 10 bases in the middle. CDR1 is SGHVS and CDR2 is FQNEAQ in the germline V gene. The CDR3 spells CASSSRQTQETQYF. The CDR3 nucleotides read TGTGCCAGCAGCTCTAGACAGACCCAAGAGACCCAGTACTTC.

This clonotype was counted at least ten times. The chain employs TRBV5-1 and TRBJ1-5, with TRBD1 matching 10 bases. Germline V gene sequence: CDR1 SGHRS, CDR2 YFSETQ. Unmatched junction bases numbered 6, after V lost 6 bases and J lost 6 bases. The CDR3 consists of 14 residues. CDR3 residues: CASKETGGGQPQHF. CDR3 bases: TGCGCCAGCAAGGAGACAGGGGGCGGTCAGCCCCAGCATTTT.

This clonotype was counted ten times or more. The chain couples TRBV3-1 to TRBJ2-4; unclear D gene. V was trimmed by 4 bases and J by 1 base, leaving 8 bases between them. The CDR3 consists of 14 residues. Germline values: CDR1 LGHDT, CDR2 YNNKEL (reference sequence). As DNA, the CDR3 is TGTGCCAGCAGCCTTGCCGGGGCCAAAAACATTCAGTACTTC. This sequence encodes CASSLAGAKNIQYF.

A few counts support this clonotype. The chain joins TRBV10-2 to TRBJ2-2, with D possibly being TRBD1 (6 bases). With 7 bases removed from V and 6 bases from J, the gap between germline ends came to 15 bases. The CDR3 runs 14 residues. Germline values: CDR1 WSHSY, CDR2 SAAADI. The CDR3 nucleotides read TGCGCCAGCAAAGGTCAGGGGCTAGCCGGGGAGCTGTTTTTT. Protein: CASKGQGLAGELFF.

Of note for this clonotype: The germline gene is not matched at one end of the junction; a read error may be the cause. The chain combines TRBV20-1 with TRBJ2-7, with TRBD1 identical over 8 bases. This CDR3 is 15 amino acids long. Germline V gene sequence: CDR1 DFQATT, CDR2 SNEGSKA (reference sequence). The chain's CDR3 is CSARQGQGRAYEQYF. CDR3 DNA: TGTAGTGCTAGACAAGGACAGGGACGCGCCTACGAGCAGTACTTC.

This chain connects TRBV19 to TRBJ1-5, with no clear D. Deletions cut 0 bases from V and 5 bases from J, with 2 bases between. There are 12 residues in the CDR3. Germline loops: CDR1 LNHDA, CDR2 SQIVND (reference sequence). The CDR3 DNA reads TGTGCCAGTAGTATAGAGCATCAGCCCCAGCATTTT. Its protein product is CASSIEHQPQHF.

This clonotype was detected many times. This chain links TRBV10-1 with TRBJ1-6; 7 bases map to TRBD1. V was clipped by 0 bases and J by 10 bases; unmatched bases: 3. Germline CDR1 is WNHNN and CDR2 is SYGVQD (reference sequence). CDR3 length: 14 amino acids. CDR3 in DNA: TGCGCCAGCAGTGAGTCTGGCAGGGGGTCACCCCTCCACTTT. Amino acids: CASSESGRGSPLHF.

This clonotype was counted ten times or more. The DNA for the CDR3 is TGTGCCAGCAGGCCCCGGTTGGACACTGAAGCTTTCTTT. This encodes CASRPRLDTEAFF. The rearrangement links TRBV6-2 or TRBV6-3 to TRBJ1-1; D remains ambiguous. CDR3 size: 13 residues. From germline, CDR1 is MNHEY and CDR2 SVGEGT. Trimming stripped 6 bases from V and 3 bases from J, with 11 bases between.

With regard to this clonotype: A much more abundant neighbour one base away suggests this may be a read error. The chain links TRBV12-3 or TRBV12-4 to TRBJ2-3; D is uncertain. V lost 4 bases, J lost 8 bases, and 16 bases lay in between. CDR3 size: 14 residues. This CDR3 reads CASSSVGSAGTQYF. The CDR3 region has the DNA TGTGCCAGCAGTTCTGTAGGGTCAGCAGGTACGCAGTATTTT.

CDR3 in amino acids: CASSIGGGYYGYTF. In DNA, the CDR3 is TGTGCCAGTAGTATAGGGGGCGGTTACTATGGCTACACCTTC. The chain is built from TRBV19 and TRBJ1-2; D perhaps matches TRBD1 (5 bases). V lost 1 base, J lost 3 bases, and 9 bases lay in between. Per germline, CDR1 LNHDA and CDR2 SQIVND (reference sequence). The CDR3 runs to 14 residues.

This clonotype appeared many times. V gene TRBV30 combines with J gene TRBJ1-6; D ambiguous. The CDR3 totals 13 residues. Looked up from germline, CDR1 is GTSNPN and CDR2 is SVGIG (reference sequence). Between the trimmed V and J ends, which lost 0 bases and 6 bases, there was a span of 6 bases. For the CDR3, the DNA is TGTGCCTGGAGTGTGCAGCGTAATTCACCCCTCCACTTT. It translates to CAWSVQRNSPLHF.

In this sample, this clonotype turned up a few times. The V gene is TRBV7-9, the J gene TRBJ2-6; unclear D gene. The CDR3 is 18 amino acids. The germline V gene has CDR1 SEHNR and CDR2 FQNEAQ (reference sequence). The ends were cut back, 1 base at V and 4 bases at J, with 17 bases in the middle. This CDR3 is CASSLGQRNPPGANVLTF. DNA of the CDR3: TGTGCCAGCAGCTTAGGTCAGCGTAACCCCCCCGGGGCCAACGTCCTGACTTTC.

The chain couples TRBV20-1 to TRBJ2-7, with a tentative D call TRBD2 (6 bases). In germline, CDR1 is DFQATT, CDR2 SNEGSKA (reference sequence). There are 13 residues in the CDR3. V lost 2 bases and J 6 bases, leaving 14 bases between the germline ends. The CDR3 protein is CSARRLVAAEQYF. CDR3 nucleotides: TGCAGTGCTAGAAGGCTAGTAGCGGCCGAGCAGTACTTC.

This clonotype was recorded a few times. One end of the junction varies from germline; a read error may be responsible. The J gene is TRBJ2-5, the V gene TRBV6-1; tentatively, D is TRBD1 (6 bases). This CDR3 is built from 12 residues. The germline V gene has CDR1 MNHNS and CDR2 SASEGT. In DNA form, the CDR3 reads TGTGCCAGCAGTGCCTCGGGACATACAACGAACTTC. This sequence encodes CASSASGHTTNF.

The V call is TRBV12-3 or TRBV12-4, the J call TRBJ1-2, with D maybe TRBD1 (6 bases). The germline V and J ends were trimmed by 2 bases and 8 bases, with 12 bases remaining between them. The CDR3 length is 13 residues. CDR3 sequence: CASSLQGMGGYTF. The CDR3 nucleotides read TGTGCCAGCAGTTTACAGGGGATGGGAGGCTACACCTTC.

This clonotype occurred a few times. The V call is TRBV6-1, the J call TRBJ2-2, with 8 bases that match TRBD1. Germline CDR1 is MNHNS and CDR2 is SASEGT. The CDR3 has 16 amino acids. V shed 1 base and J 5 bases; nucleotides not matched to a gene: 6. CDR3 bases: TGTGCCAGCAGTGAAGGGACAGGGAGGTGGACCGGGGAGCTGTTTTTT. As protein: CASSEGTGRWTGELFF.

This clonotype was seen only a few times. This rearrangement joins TRBV28 to TRBJ1-6; D not resolved. V was clipped by 4 bases and J by 0 bases, with 10 bases between them. The CDR3 is 16 residues long. The germline V gene has CDR1 MDHEN and CDR2 SYDVKM. The CDR3 loop is CASSYPYSSYNSPLHF. The CDR3 DNA follows: TGTGCCAGCAGTTACCCGTACAGCTCCTATAATTCACCCCTCCACTTT.